This TCR beta chain came from a study of blood T cell repertoires in COVID-19. On the study more broadly: The origin of the acute and convalescent COVID-19 samples was the United States, Italy and Spain.

The V gene's germline CDR1 is ENHRY and CDR2 SYGVKD. This CDR3 has 13 residues. V gave up 9 bases and J gave up 2 bases, with 13 bases separating them. In the study's own analysis: Quantification of nucleated cells was approximated via reference gene primer amplification. Profiling relied on immunoSEQ multiplex PCR, and the TCRdb table lists in-frame clones only, not all of them. Clone size and V and J calls were adopted from that table, with D and trimming inferred from the DNA. Of around 250,000 clones listed, 84% are singletons. This clone occurred a few times. Sequences were obtained from peripheral blood. The rearrangement joins TRBV10-3 to TRBJ1-2; D is uncertain. The clonotype comes from a woman aged 40 to 50 who had recovered from COVID-19. Written as DNA, the CDR3 is TGTGCCATAGCCAGGAACCTAAACTATGGCTACACCTTC. It is translated as CAIARNLNYGYTF.